The clone carrying this T cell receptor beta chain was recorded many times. Its antigen is not identified. From roughly 400 ng of RNA, a library with molecular barcoded alpha/delta and beta/gamma adaptors was made. TCRdb analysed the reads with MiXCR anew, one entry per CDR3 protein. The data contain tens of thousands of distinct CDR3 sequences, approximately 15% of them seen just once; the ten biggest clones take up around 43%. The sample originates from a study of read filtering for tumor transcriptome and immune sequencing. About the research overall: The cohort had over 16 men and roughly 13 women aged roughly 47 to 85, mean about 66 years. Overall study results and limits: The CD138-negative fraction was mixed bone marrow immune cells, not pure T cells. IR-seq captured clonotypes deeper and more reliably than RNA-seq.

This CDR3 is 15 amino acids long. Trimming removed 0 bases from V and 4 bases from J; junction bases left unmatched: 4. From germline, CDR1 is SGHRS and CDR2 YFSETQ. This clonotype originated in a donor aged 40 or older with multiple myeloma. The source material was a population of CD138-negative cells sorted from bone marrow. The chain combines TRBV5-1 with TRBJ2-1; 7 nucleotides align to TRBD2. In DNA, the CDR3 is TGCGCCAGCAGCTTGGCAGGACTAGATTACAATGAGCAGTTCTTC. It translates to CASSLAGLDYNEQFF.